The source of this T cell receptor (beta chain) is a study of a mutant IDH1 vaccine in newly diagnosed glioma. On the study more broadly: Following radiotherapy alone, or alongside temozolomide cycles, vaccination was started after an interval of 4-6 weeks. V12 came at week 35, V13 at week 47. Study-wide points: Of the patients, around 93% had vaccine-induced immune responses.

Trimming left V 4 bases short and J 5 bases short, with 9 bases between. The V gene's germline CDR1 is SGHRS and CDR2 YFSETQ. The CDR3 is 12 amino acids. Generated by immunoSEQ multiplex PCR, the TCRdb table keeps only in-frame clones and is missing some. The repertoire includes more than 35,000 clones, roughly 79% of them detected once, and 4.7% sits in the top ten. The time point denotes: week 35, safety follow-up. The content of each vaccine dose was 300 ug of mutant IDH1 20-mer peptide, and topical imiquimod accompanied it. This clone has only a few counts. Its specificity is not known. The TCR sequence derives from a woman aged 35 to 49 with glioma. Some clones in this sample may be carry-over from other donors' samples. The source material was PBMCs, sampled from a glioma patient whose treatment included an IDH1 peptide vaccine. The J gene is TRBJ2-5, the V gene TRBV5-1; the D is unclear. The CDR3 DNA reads TGCGCCAGCAGCGGTGATCGCGAGACCCAGTACTTC. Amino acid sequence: CASSGDRETQYF.